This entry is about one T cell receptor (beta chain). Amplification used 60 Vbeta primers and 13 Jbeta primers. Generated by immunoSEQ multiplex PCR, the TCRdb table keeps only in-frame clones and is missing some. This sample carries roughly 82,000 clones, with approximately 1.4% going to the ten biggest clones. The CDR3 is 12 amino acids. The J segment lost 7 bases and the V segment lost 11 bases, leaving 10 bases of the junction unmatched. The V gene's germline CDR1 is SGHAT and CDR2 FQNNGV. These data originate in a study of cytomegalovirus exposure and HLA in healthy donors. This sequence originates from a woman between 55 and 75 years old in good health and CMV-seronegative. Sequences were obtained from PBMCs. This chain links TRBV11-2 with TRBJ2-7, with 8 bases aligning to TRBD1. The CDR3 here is CACQGAPVEQYF. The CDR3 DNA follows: TGTGCCTGTCAGGGGGCCCCTGTGGAGCAGTACTTC.